Shown below are 32 T cell receptor beta chains from a single sample sequenced in a study of CD8+ T cells in alopecia areata. Sequencing used cDNA as its template, made by extracting RNA and reverse transcribing it. Data came from immunoSEQ multiplex PCR; TCRdb stores just in-frame clones and leaves some out. The sample carries about 190,000 clones, approximately 56% recorded once. The specimen was CD4+ T cells sorted from blood, collected at week 0. These receptors all stem from a human donor with alopecia areata.

This chain joins TRBV5-1 and TRBJ2-5; D remains ambiguous. The CDR3 runs to 13 residues. V dropped 1 base and J dropped 3 bases, with 7 bases sitting between them. The germline CDR1 and CDR2 sequences are SGHRS and YFSETQ. This chain's CDR3 is CASSLYTEETQYF. The DNA for the CDR3 is TGCGCCAGCAGCTTGTATACCGAAGAGACCCAGTACTTC.

The gene calls are TRBV29-1 and TRBJ2-5, with 7 bases lining up with TRBD2. The CDR3 is 14 residues long. Germline V lookup: CDR1 SQVTM, CDR2 ANQGSEA. With V trimmed by 3 bases and J by 4 bases, 8 bases remained unmatched. As DNA, the CDR3 is TGCAGCGTTGATACGAGCGGGGAATCAGAGACCCAGTACTTC. Encoded protein: CSVDTSGESETQYF. The whole variable domain, filled in from reference TRBV29-1 and TRBJ2-5, reads SAVISQKPSRDICQRGTSLTIQCQVDSQVTMMFWYRQQPGQSLTLIATANQGSEATYESGFVIDKFPISRPNLTFSTLTVSNMSPEDSSIYLCSVDTSGESETQYFGPGTRLLVL.

The chain has TRBV27 and TRBJ1-5; maybe TRBD1 (5 bases). Germline V CDR1 and CDR2: MNHEY, SMNVEV (reference sequence). The length of the CDR3 is 15 residues. Trimming left V 8 bases short and J 4 bases short, with 18 bases between. This CDR3 reads CASGPNRSRNQPQHF. The CDR3 DNA reads TGTGCCAGCGGACCAAACAGGAGTCGGAATCAGCCCCAGCATTTT.

The CDR3 DNA reads TGCAGCGGTGCTAGGGAGTCCTACAATGAGCAGTTCTTC. As protein: CSGARESYNEQFF. The chain joins TRBV29-1 to TRBJ2-1, with D perhaps TRBD2 (5 bases). Trimming shortened V by 7 bases and J by 1 base, and 11 bases separated the two germline ends. CDR3 length equals 13 residues. CDR1 and CDR2 (germline): SQVTM, ANQGSEA.

The chain employs TRBV11-2 and TRBJ1-1, with a possible D match to TRBD1 (6 bases). This CDR3 is built from 13 residues. V was cut by 1 base and J by 8 bases, with 11 bases left in between. Per germline, CDR1 SGHAT and CDR2 FQNNGV. The CDR3: CASSLGPDREAFF. The CDR3 DNA reads as TGTGCCAGCAGCTTAGGGCCCGACAGGGAAGCTTTCTTT.

There are a few counts of this clone. The CDR3 region is CASSPGTSTRDTQYF. The CDR3 nucleotides are TGTGCCAGCAGCCCCGGGACGAGCACAAGAGATACCCAGTACTTC. The chain couples TRBV11-2 to TRBJ2-5, with D perhaps matching TRBD1 or TRBD2 (5 bases each). The CDR3 consists of 15 residues. V lost 5 bases, J lost 8 bases, and 21 bases lay in between. Germline CDR1 and CDR2: SGHAT and FQNNGV.

This rearrangement joins TRBV30 to TRBJ2-1, with 8 bases fitting TRBD2. J lost 6 bases, V lost 2 bases, and 12 bases had no gene match. The germline V gene encodes CDR1 GTSNPN and CDR2 SVGIG (reference sequence). The CDR3 contains 16 residues. CDR3 nucleotide sequence: TGTGCCTGGAGTAGAGTTACCGGGACTAGGACCAATGAGCAGTTCTTC. This codes for CAWSRVTGTRTNEQFF. The full variable domain, in which reference TRBV30 and TRBJ2-1 provide the parts outside the CDR3, is SQTIHQWPATLVQPVGSPLSLECTVEGTSNPNLYWYRQAAGRGLQLLFYSVGIGQISSEVPQNLSASRPQDRQFILSSKKLLLSDSGFYLCAWSRVTGTRTNEQFFGPGTRLTVL.

The chain combines TRBV4-2 with TRBJ2-5; D is undetermined. Germline V gene sequence: CDR1 LGHNA, CDR2 YNFKEQ. This CDR3 is built from 16 residues. V was shortened by 0 bases and J by 5 bases, with 16 bases between the two germline ends. The DNA of the CDR3 is TGTGCCAGCAGCCAAGATCGAGGCCGATCAGAGGAGACCCAGTACTTC. This gives the protein CASSQDRGRSEETQYF.

The V gene is TRBV4-1, the J gene TRBJ1-2; D is undetermined. This CDR3 region has 14 residues. Trimming left V 0 bases short and J 4 bases short, with 9 bases between. CDR1 MGHRA and CDR2 YSYEKL come from the germline V gene. Here the CDR3 DNA reads TGCGCCAGCAGCCAAGATGACGGGCGCTATGGCTACACCTTC. It codes for CASSQDDGRYGYTF.

V and J are TRBV5-1 and TRBJ2-6; D gene unclear. The CDR3 spans 15 residues. Trimming pared 2 bases from V and 4 bases from J, leaving 10 bases between. The germline gives CDR1 SGHRS, CDR2 YFSETQ. The CDR3 region has the DNA TGCGCCAGCAGCTTCGATCCGACCGGGGCCAACGTCCTGACTTTC. Translating gives CASSFDPTGANVLTF. The variable domain in full, with the rest retrieved from reference TRBV5-1 and TRBJ2-6, is KAGVTQTPRYLIKTRGQQVTLSCSPISGHRSVSWYQQTPGQGLQFLFEYFSETQRNKGNFPGRFSGRQFSNSRSEMNVSTLELGDSALYLCASSFDPTGANVLTFGAGSRLTVL.

In DNA, the CDR3 is TGCAGCGTTGACTGGGGGGAGACCCAGTACTTC. It specifies CSVDWGETQYF. The chain combines TRBV29-1 with TRBJ2-5; D tentatively fits TRBD1 or TRBD2 (5 bases each). CDR1 and CDR2 (germline): SQVTM, ANQGSEA. The CDR3 totals 11 residues. The ends were cut back, 3 bases at V and 5 bases at J, with 7 bases in the middle.

This clone has more than one count but fewer than ten. J is TRBJ1-6 and V is TRBV6-5, with a weak D call TRBD1 (6 bases). There are 13 residues in the CDR3. Germline CDR1 MNHEY, CDR2 SVGAGI. The V end was cut by 6 bases, the J end by 9 bases, with 12 bases between. The CDR3 protein is CASRRGVSSPLHF. DNA of the CDR3: TGTGCCAGCAGGAGGGGGGTCAGTTCACCCCTCCACTTT.

This clone was counted ten times or more. The V gene is TRBV11-2, the J gene TRBJ2-7; D gene unclear. V gave up 1 base and J gave up 9 bases, with 7 bases separating them. The germline CDR1 and CDR2 sequences are SGHAT and FQNNGV. CDR3 length: 11 residues. CDR3 nucleotide sequence: TGTGCCAGCAGCTTAGCCGGTGGGCAGTACTTC. Its protein is CASSLAGGQYF.

In the case of this clone: This could be a read error, since a much larger clone is one nucleotide away. The chain carries TRBV5-1 and TRBJ2-7, with 7 bases that match TRBD1. The CDR3 runs 13 residues. J lost 0 bases, V lost 5 bases, and 2 bases had no gene match. The germline CDR1 and CDR2 sequences are SGHRS and YFSETQ. The CDR3 nucleotides read TGCGCCAGCAGAGGGGACAGCTCCTACGAGCAGTACTTC. It is translated as CASRGDSSYEQYF.

The CDR3 DNA reads TGTGCCAGCAGCTCGAACAGGGGGTCTCGTGAAAAACTGTTTTTT. Residues: CASSSNRGSREKLFF. This chain uses TRBV7-2 with TRBJ1-4; 8 bases line up with TRBD1. Looked up from germline, CDR1 is SGHTA and CDR2 is FQGNSA. The CDR3 contains 15 residues. With V trimmed by 4 bases and J by 7 bases, 8 bases remained unmatched.

The gene calls are TRBV29-1 and TRBJ2-3; no clear D. Germline V CDR1 and CDR2: SQVTM, ANQGSEA. This CDR3 is built from 14 residues. Trimming shortened V by 6 bases and J by 2 bases, and 15 bases separated the two germline ends. CDR3 DNA: TGCAGCGTGGAACGTAGACTCTCCACAGATACGCAGTATTTT. This codes for CSVERRLSTDTQYF.

V and J are TRBV30 and TRBJ1-1; 8 positions match TRBD1. V was clipped by 5 bases and J by 8 bases; unmatched bases: 4. CDR3 size: 11 residues. CDR1 GTSNPN and CDR2 SVGIG come from the germline V gene (reference sequence). CDR3 residues: CAWADRVEAFF. The CDR3 DNA reads TGTGCCTGGGCGGACAGGGTGGAAGCTTTCTTT.

Notes on this clone: One end of the junction does not line up with germline, which may come from a read error. The chain's CDR3 is CSAFSSSEQYF. The CDR3 bases are TGCAGTGCTTTTAGCTCCTCCGAGCAGTACTTC. The rearrangement links TRBV20-1 to TRBJ2-7; D gene ambiguous. This CDR3 is 11 amino acids long. Germline V gene lookup returns CDR1 DFQATT and CDR2 SNEGSKA (reference sequence).

The gene calls are TRBV5-6 and TRBJ2-6, with D uncertain. The germline V and J ends were trimmed by 1 base and 3 bases, with 8 bases remaining between them. Germline lookup yields CDR1 SGHDT and CDR2 YYEEEE. This CDR3 comprises 15 residues. The DNA for the CDR3 is TGTGCCAGCAGCTTGCGGTCCTATGGGGCCAACGTCCTGACTTTC. Residues: CASSLRSYGANVLTF.

V usage is TRBV30 and J usage is TRBJ2-7; D possibly corresponds to TRBD1 (6 bases). The CDR3 loop spans 14 amino acids. V was shortened by 0 bases and J by 2 bases, with 11 bases between the two germline ends. CDR1 and CDR2 (germline): GTSNPN, SVGIG (reference sequence). For the CDR3, the DNA is TGTGCCTGGAGTGTGAGCTGGACAGCCTACGAGCAGTACTTC. This translates into CAWSVSWTAYEQYF.

The CDR3 loop reads CSVPRTTGAAEAFF. For the CDR3, the DNA is TGCAGCGTCCCGAGAACCACAGGGGCGGCTGAAGCTTTCTTT. V gene TRBV29-1 combines with J gene TRBJ1-1, with TRBD1 identical over 7 bases. This CDR3 is built from 14 residues. The germline V gene encodes CDR1 SQVTM and CDR2 ANQGSEA. Trimming took 6 bases from V and 6 from J; bases not matched to a gene: 13.

This clone was counted between two and nine times. The chain is built from TRBV30 and TRBJ2-7; D call uncertain. The germline gives CDR1 GTSNPN, CDR2 SVGIG (reference sequence). The CDR3 runs to 11 residues. Trimming removed 4 bases at V and 5 bases at J, with 9 bases between. The CDR3 DNA is TGTGCCTGGAATATAAAGCACGAGCAGTACTTC. As protein: CAWNIKHEQYF. The entire variable domain, with the rest obtained from reference TRBV30 and TRBJ2-7, is as follows: SQTIHQWPATLVQPVGSPLSLECTVEGTSNPNLYWYRQAAGRGLQLLFYSVGIGQISSEVPQNLSASRPQDRQFILSSKKLLLSDSGFYLCAWNIKHEQYFGPGTRLTVT.

This clone was detected only a few times. The rearrangement links TRBV29-1 to TRBJ2-1, with unresolved D. V lost 6 bases and J lost 8, with 17 bases in between. The CDR3 has 13 amino acids. Germline V lookup: CDR1 SQVTM, CDR2 ANQGSEA. CDR3 in DNA: TGCAGCGTCGCGCTGACCATTAAGGATGAGCAGTTCTTC. It specifies CSVALTIKDEQFF.

The rearrangement joins TRBV5-1 to TRBJ1-2; 11 bases match TRBD1. Germline CDR1 and CDR2: SGHRS and YFSETQ. J was trimmed by 8 bases and V by 4 bases; bases with no gene match: 7. CDR3 length: 14 amino acids. The CDR3 protein is CASSTGQGAWGYTF. For the CDR3, the DNA is TGCGCCAGCAGCACCGGACAGGGGGCTTGGGGCTACACCTTC.

The chain joins TRBV5-6 to TRBJ2-3; D is ambiguous. Per the germline V gene, CDR1 is SGHDT and CDR2 is YYEEEE. V lost 0 bases to trimming and J lost 6 bases, with 8 bases between them. The CDR3 extends over 13 amino acids. CDR3 nucleotide sequence: TGTGCCAGCAGCTTGGGATCTCGGGATACGCAGTATTTT. Its protein product is CASSLGSRDTQYF. The full variable domain, its missing parts supplied by reference TRBV5-6 and TRBJ2-3, is DAGVTQSPTHLIKTRGQQVTLRCSPKSGHDTVSWYQQALGQGPQFIFQYYEEEERQRGNFPDRFSGHQFPNYSSELNVNALLLGDSALYLCASSLGSRDTQYFGPGTRLTVL.

This clone was picked up a small number of times. The gene calls are TRBV11-2 and TRBJ1-4, with D possibly TRBD1 on 6 matching bases. The CDR3 spans 14 residues. From germline, CDR1 is SGHAT and CDR2 FQNNGV. V lost 5 bases and J 8 bases, leaving 15 bases between the germline ends. The chain's CDR3 is CASSRRQAGEKLFF. In DNA, the CDR3 is TGTGCCAGCAGCCGGAGACAGGCCGGCGAAAAACTGTTTTTT.

This sequence joins TRBV5-1 and TRBJ2-3; D not resolved. The CDR3 consists of 13 residues. V lost 4 bases and J 1 base, leaving 7 bases between the germline ends. Germline V lookup: CDR1 SGHRS, CDR2 YFSETQ. The CDR3 loop reads CASSPAGTDTQYF. CDR3 DNA sequence: TGCGCCAGCAGCCCCGCCGGCACAGATACGCAGTATTTT. The full variable domain, in which reference TRBV5-1 and TRBJ2-3 provide the parts outside the CDR3, is KAGVTQTPRYLIKTRGQQVTLSCSPISGHRSVSWYQQTPGQGLQFLFEYFSETQRNKGNFPGRFSGRQFSNSRSEMNVSTLELGDSALYLCASSPAGTDTQYFGPGTRLTVL.

This clone was recorded only once. This chain uses TRBV15 with TRBJ2-1, with 8 nucleotides matching TRBD2. With V trimmed by 0 bases and J by 2 bases, 15 bases remained unmatched. Germline V lookup: CDR1 LNHNV, CDR2 YYDKDF (reference sequence). CDR3 length equals 20 residues. The DNA for the CDR3 is TGTGCCACCAGCAGAGATCGGGGACTAGAGGGAGGCCGAACCTACAATGAGCAGTTCTTC. It codes for CATSRDRGLEGGRTYNEQFF.

The chain has TRBV29-1 and TRBJ2-2, with TRBD1 as a possible D gene (6 bases). The V and J ends lost 7 bases and 5 bases respectively, with 8 bases between them. Germline V lookup: CDR1 SQVTM, CDR2 ANQGSEA. This CDR3 is 11 amino acids long. CDR3 residues: CSGQGTGELFF. CDR3 DNA sequence: TGCAGCGGGCAGGGGACCGGGGAGCTGTTTTTT.

This clone was seen a few times. The V call is TRBV10-3, the J call TRBJ1-2; 7 bases are shared with TRBD1. Trimming took 2 bases from V and 3 from J; bases not matched to a gene: 0. The length of the CDR3 is 13 residues. Germline CDR1 reads ENHRY; CDR2 reads SYGVKD. The CDR3 loop reads CAISEQGDYGYTF. The CDR3 coding sequence is TGTGCCATCAGTGAGCAGGGGGACTATGGCTACACCTTC.

This clone was seen a handful of times. The J gene is TRBJ2-2, the V gene TRBV10-3; possible D gene TRBD2, 5 bases. The CDR3 loop spans 13 amino acids. V was cut by 3 bases and J by 6 bases, with 8 bases left in between. Germline assignment: CDR1 ENHRY and CDR2 SYGVKD. CDR3 in amino acids: CAISERGPGELFF. DNA for the CDR3: TGTGCCATCAGTGAAAGAGGGCCCGGGGAGCTGTTTTTT.

A single count supports this clone. This chain joins TRBV6-5 and TRBJ2-6; D is ambiguous. This CDR3 spans 14 amino acids. Trimming removed 4 bases at V and 1 base at J, with 5 bases between. Germline CDR1 is MNHEY and CDR2 is SVGAGI. The CDR3 DNA reads TGTGCCAGCAGTTTGTCATCTGGGGCCAACGTCCTGACTTTC. Translating it yields CASSLSSGANVLTF.